This section outlines one TCR beta chain sequence together with its context. Its antigen remains unknown. This sample was taken from a study of CD8 T cells in ankylosing spondylitis. Broader study findings: Characteristic of ankylosing spondylitis blood, it appeared, was a TCR beta motif comprising roughly eight highly homologous variants.

TCRdb analysed the 5' RACE reads with MiXCR anew, one entry per CDR3 protein. Among fewer than 650,000 distinct CDR3 sequences listed, about an eighth were seen once. The CDR3 is 16 amino acids. The ends were cut back, 0 bases at V and 3 bases at J, with 13 bases in the middle. In germline, CDR1 is SGHRS, CDR2 YFSETQ. The sequence came from a male donor with ankylosing spondylitis. The V and J genes are TRBV5-1 and TRBJ2-1; D is uncertain. Input material: blood, either unsorted or a sorted T cell fraction (not recorded which). The CDR3 region is CASSLDKGWSYNEQFF. The CDR3 coding sequence is TGCGCCAGCAGCTTGGATAAGGGCTGGAGCTACAATGAGCAGTTCTTC.